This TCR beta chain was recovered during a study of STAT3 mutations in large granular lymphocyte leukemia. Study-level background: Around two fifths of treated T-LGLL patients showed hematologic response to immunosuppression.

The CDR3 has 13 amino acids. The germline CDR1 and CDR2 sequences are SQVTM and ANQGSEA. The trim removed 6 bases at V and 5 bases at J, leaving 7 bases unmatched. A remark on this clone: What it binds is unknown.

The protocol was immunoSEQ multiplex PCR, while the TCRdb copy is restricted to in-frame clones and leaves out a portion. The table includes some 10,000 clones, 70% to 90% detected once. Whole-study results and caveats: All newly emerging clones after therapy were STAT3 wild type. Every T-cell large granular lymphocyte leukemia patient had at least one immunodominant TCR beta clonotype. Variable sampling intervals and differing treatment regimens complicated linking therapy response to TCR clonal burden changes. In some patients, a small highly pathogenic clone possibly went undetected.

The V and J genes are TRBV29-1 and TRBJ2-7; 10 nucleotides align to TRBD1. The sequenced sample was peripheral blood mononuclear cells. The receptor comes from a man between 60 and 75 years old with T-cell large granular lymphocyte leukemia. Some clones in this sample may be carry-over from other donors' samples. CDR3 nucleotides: TGCAGCGTGGGACAGGGGCGGAAAAACGAGCAGTACTTC. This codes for CSVGQGRKNEQYF.